This T cell receptor beta chain came from a study of control samples from healthy donors and cancer patients. Clones were read by immunoSEQ multiplex PCR, and TCRdb kept only the in-frame ones, dropping some. This table has 60,000 to 75,000 clones, 65% to 90% appearing once. The trim removed 4 bases at V and 3 bases at J, leaving 6 bases unmatched. Germline CDR1 MNHNS, CDR2 SASEGT. There are 16 residues in the CDR3. Sequencing input: blood. The chain links TRBV6-1 to TRBJ2-3, with TRBD2 identical over 11 bases. The clonotype originates from a man in his forties in good health. The CDR3 nucleotides read TGTGCCAGCAGTGCCTTACTAGCGGGGGCGACAGATACGCAGTATTTT. It encodes CASSALLAGATDTQYF.